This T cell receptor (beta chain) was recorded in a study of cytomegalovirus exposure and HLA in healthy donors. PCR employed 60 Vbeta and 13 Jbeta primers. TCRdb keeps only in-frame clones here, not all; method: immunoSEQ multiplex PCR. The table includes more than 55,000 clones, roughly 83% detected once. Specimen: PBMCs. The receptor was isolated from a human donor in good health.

The CDR3 sequence: CASSDPSGELPDTQYF. The CDR3 DNA reads TGCGCCAGCAGTGATCCATCGGGAGAGTTACCAGATACGCAGTATTTT. The chain carries TRBV10-1 and TRBJ2-3; D perhaps matches TRBD2 (6 bases). CDR1 is WNHNN and CDR2 is SYGVQD in the germline V gene (reference sequence). CDR3 length: 16 residues. V was cut by 3 bases and J by 4 bases, with 17 bases left in between.